This T cell receptor (beta chain) was sequenced for a study of T cell responses to AZD1222 COVID-19 vaccine. Study-level points and caveats: The study sampled repertoires only after the peak T cell response. CD4 TCRs covered the whole spike, strongest at regions 160-218 and 743-854.

V lost 1 base, J lost 2 bases, and 7 bases lay in between. This CDR3 comprises 13 residues. Germline loops: CDR1 SGHNT, CDR2 YYREEE (reference sequence). Data came from immunoSEQ multiplex PCR; TCRdb stores just in-frame clones and leaves some out. In the table there are about 120,000 clones, 91% of which are singletons. Details on this clone: Its antigen remains unidentified.

V gene TRBV5-4 combines with J gene TRBJ2-7, with a possible D match to TRBD2 (5 bases). This TCR was recovered from an adult in good health. Sequencing was performed on peripheral blood, taken on day 0 of AZD1222 vaccination. The CDR3 here is CASSLTSAYEQYF. In DNA form, the CDR3 reads TGTGCCAGCAGCTTGACTAGTGCCTACGAGCAGTACTTC.